This T cell receptor beta chain was retrieved from a study of blood T cells in healthy people across ages. The study, taken as a whole, reports: Across the age range, TCR beta diversity per million T cells fell in a roughly linear way.

With regard to this clonotype: What it binds is unknown.

The trim removed 0 bases at V and 11 bases at J, leaving 24 bases unmatched. The CDR3 consists of 20 residues. Germline V lookup: CDR1 DFQATT, CDR2 SNEGSKA (reference sequence). The authors ran a second PCR of about 6 to 11 cycles using a sample-barcoded 5' primer and a J-beta primer mix. TCRdb used MiXCR to reprocess the 5' RACE reads, holding one entry per CDR3 protein. The table lists approximately 1.5 million distinct CDR3 sequences, 35% to 45% of them singletons, with just over 4% in the top ten. Sequencing was done on a sample of blood. The J gene is TRBJ2-5, the V gene TRBV20-1; TRBD2 aligns across 13 bases. The sequence was collected from a woman under 30 in good health. CDR3 amino acids: CSARDRLRTSGSGTRNEQYF. The CDR3 region has the DNA TGCAGTGCTAGAGATAGATTAAGGACTAGCGGGAGTGGCACACGGAATGAGCAGTACTTC.